One and the same sample provided the 4 T cell receptor beta chains below, sequenced in a study of blood T cell repertoires in COVID-19. Sequencing was performed with immunoSEQ multiplex PCR; in TCRdb, only in-frame clones are kept and a portion is missing. The sample includes 100,000 to 150,000 clones, 86% of them seen just once. Specimen: peripheral blood. The receptors shown here come from a human donor in a cohort sampled during active COVID-19.

V gene TRBV18 combines with J gene TRBJ2-1; possibly TRBD1 for D (6 bases). CDR1 is KGHSH, CDR2 LQKENI, per germline. The CDR3 is 16 residues long. V was clipped by 11 bases and J by 4 bases, with 24 bases between them. The CDR3 loop is CASAGAASSGYNEQFF. The CDR3 DNA reads TGTGCCTCTGCAGGGGCAGCCTCATCGGGGTACAATGAGCAGTTCTTC.

The chain links TRBV19 to TRBJ1-5; possibly TRBD1 for D (6 bases). This CDR3 comprises 14 residues. Between the trimmed V and J ends, which lost 3 bases and 7 bases, there was a span of 13 bases. Looked up from germline, CDR1 is LNHDA and CDR2 is SQIVND (reference sequence). CDR3 in DNA: TGTGCCAGTAGTATTATCAGGGGCCCCCAGCCCCAGCATTTT. Its protein product is CASSIIRGPQPQHF.

V usage is TRBV5-1 and J usage is TRBJ2-7; 11 positions match TRBD2. V was pared by 0 bases and J by 6 bases, with 5 bases of the junction left unmatched. The CDR3 has 15 residues. Germline V gene sequence: CDR1 SGHRS, CDR2 YFSETQ. CDR3 nucleotide sequence: TGCGCCAGCAGCTTGGATGGTAGCGGGAGGGTCGAGCAGTACTTC. It yields the protein CASSLDGSGRVEQYF.

This chain connects TRBV9 to TRBJ2-1, with 12 bases fitting TRBD2. This CDR3 contains 15 residues. Trimming removed 1 base from V and 9 bases from J; junction bases left unmatched: 5. Per the germline V gene, CDR1 is SGDLS and CDR2 is YYNGEE. The CDR3 sequence: CASSVSQTSGGEQFF. CDR3 DNA: TGTGCCAGCAGCGTAAGTCAGACTAGCGGGGGTGAGCAGTTCTTC.